This TCR beta chain originates from a study of cytomegalovirus exposure and HLA in healthy donors. The PCR contained 60 Vbeta and 13 Jbeta primers. The table came from immunoSEQ multiplex PCR; TCRdb's copy has only in-frame clones and leaves some out. The sample holds around 190,000 clones, around 80% seen once. Note on this clone: Its target is not known.

The germline V gene has CDR1 SGHAT and CDR2 FQNNGV. This CDR3 has 12 amino acids. V was trimmed by 2 bases and J by 4 bases, leaving 3 bases between them. Findings and caveats of the study: What TCR beta sequences reportedly achieved was accurate prediction of HLA-A and HLA-B alleles in most subjects. As was reported, the classifier diagnosed cytomegalovirus status with high specificity and sensitivity. A later examination showed that TCR association rates differed by HLA locus, with DRB1 most and HLA-C fewest. Other equally common chains were less clonally expanded than HLA-associated TCR beta chains, a later analysis showed.

The sample consisted of PBMCs. The gene calls are TRBV11-2 and TRBJ1-3; D is undetermined. The origin of this receptor is a man between 18 and 29 years old in good health and CMV-seronegative. The CDR3 reads CASSLSGNTIYF. CDR3 in DNA: TGTGCCAGCAGCTTATCAGGAAACACCATATATTTT.